Given below is one T cell receptor beta chain in context. Antigen: not known. Per the germline V gene, CDR1 is GTSNPN and CDR2 is SVGIG (reference sequence). CDR3 length: 15 amino acids. V lost 1 base and J lost 3, with 16 bases in between. This record comes from a study of CD8+ T cells in alopecia areata. Study-wide context: Tofacitinib lasted 6 to 18 months, then 6 months off drug. Study-level points and caveats: Scalp repertoires also include resident alphabeta T cells from normal skin.

Alopecia areata patients provided lesional scalp punch biopsies and peripheral blood, both collected for the study. RNA extraction and reverse transcription yielded cDNA as sequencing template. The data were produced by immunoSEQ multiplex PCR, yet TCRdb's version contains in-frame clones alone and is incomplete. The sample lists about 200,000 clones, 50% to 70% occurring once. The material sequenced was CD4+ T cells sorted from blood, taken at week 0. The sequence came from a human donor with alopecia areata. The chain uses TRBV30 and TRBJ2-7, with D perhaps TRBD1 or TRBD2 (5 bases each). The CDR3 loop is CAWSAGTLGGYEQYF. The DNA of the CDR3 is TGTGCCTGGAGTGCAGGGACCCTTGGGGGCTACGAGCAGTACTTC.